The clone carrying this T cell receptor beta chain appeared many times. TCRdb passed the 5' RACE reads through MiXCR, listing each CDR3 protein once. The data contain about 21,000 distinct CDR3 sequences, about 4.6% of them singletons. This record belongs to a study of spatial heterogeneity in lung cancer. The time point was: sample taken at primary tumor resection. This CDR3 comprises 13 residues. V was cut by 3 bases and J by 0 bases, with 3 bases left in between. This chain joins TRBV12-3 or TRBV12-4 and TRBJ1-5; D gene unclear. The source of this sequence is a male donor with early-stage non-small cell lung cancer. The material was PBMCs, obtained at surgery. For the CDR3, the DNA is TGTGCCAGCAGTTTCTATAGCAATCAGCCCCAGCATTTT. It yields the protein CASSFYSNQPQHF.